These T cell receptor beta chains were read from a single sample in a study of T cells after yellow fever vaccination. TCRdb fed the 5' RACE reads into MiXCR, producing one record per CDR3 protein. The sample lists some 340,000 distinct CDR3 sequences, roughly 10% occurring once. Specimen: CD4+ T cells sorted from PBMCs, collected 45 days after the yellow fever booster vaccination. These receptors all stem from a man younger than 30 who received the YFV17D yellow fever vaccine. The CDR3 runs from the conserved cysteine through the conserved F or W. The order of the fields is D gene, clone size, V gene, J gene, CDR3 DNA, CDR3 protein. A D gene is named only where the DNA matches it firmly. Not every row has a clone size; where given, it reads once, few, many or a size class.

D: NA; size: many; V: TRBV20-1; J: TRBJ1-6; DNA: TGCAGTGCAAGGCCCAGGGCCATCAGCTCCTATAATTCACCCCTCCACTTT; CDR3: CSARPRAISSYNSPLHF
D: NA; size: NA; V: TRBV4-2; J: TRBJ2-7; DNA: TGTGCCAGCAGCCAAGATGGGGGGCACTACGAGCAGTACTTC; CDR3: CASSQDGGHYEQYF
D: TRBD2; size: few; V: TRBV9; J: TRBJ2-3; DNA: TGTGCCAGCAGCGCGGGAGGGCAGACTAGCACAGATACGCAGTATTTT; CDR3: CASSAGGQTSTDTQYF
D: NA; size: NA; V: TRBV7-9; J: TRBJ2-7; DNA: TGTGCCAGCAGCTTAGAGTTTGCGCAGTACTTC; CDR3: CASSLEFAQYF
D: TRBD2; size: NA; V: TRBV5-1; J: TRBJ2-3; DNA: TGCGCCAGCAGCGGATGGACTAGCGGGAACACAGATACGCAGTATTTT; CDR3: CASSGWTSGNTDTQYF
D: NA; size: NA; V: TRBV5-1; J: TRBJ2-1; DNA: TGCGCCAGCACCGGGGGAAGGGGGGATGAGCAGTTCTTC; CDR3: CASTGGRGDEQFF
D: TRBD2; size: NA; V: TRBV5-6; J: TRBJ2-5; DNA: TGTGCCAGCAGCGCGGGACTAGCCTCAGAGACCCAGTACTTC; CDR3: CASSAGLASETQYF
D: TRBD1; size: few; V: TRBV20-1; J: TRBJ2-2; DNA: TGCAGTGCTAGAGATACCGGGACAGGGTCTACCGGGGAGCTGTTTTTT; CDR3: CSARDTGTGSTGELFF
D: NA; size: NA; V: TRBV7-2; J: TRBJ2-5; DNA: TGTGCCAGCAGCACGGACTACAAAGAGACCCAGTACTTC; CDR3: CASSTDYKETQYF
D: NA; size: NA; V: TRBV12-3/TRBV12-4; J: TRBJ1-4; DNA: TGTGCCAGCAGTTTACTAGATGAAAAACTGTTTTTT; CDR3: CASSLLDEKLFF
D: TRBD1; size: NA; V: TRBV12-3/TRBV12-4; J: TRBJ1-5; DNA: TGTGCCAGCAGTTCGGACAGGGGTTTTTTTAACAATCAGCCCCAGCATTTT; CDR3: CASSSDRGFFNNQPQHF
D: NA; size: NA; V: TRBV5-4; J: TRBJ2-3; DNA: TGTGCCAGCAGATCTGGCCCCCGGGGCGGCACAGATACGCAGTATTTT; CDR3: CASRSGPRGGTDTQYF
D: TRBD1; size: NA; V: TRBV5-1; J: TRBJ1-5; DNA: TGCGCCAGCAGCCAACAGGGGTTGAGCAATCAGCCCCAGCATTTT; CDR3: CASSQQGLSNQPQHF
D: NA; size: few; V: TRBV12-3/TRBV12-4; J: TRBJ2-2; DNA: TGTGCCAGCACTTTACTAGCAAACACCGGGGAGCTGTTTTTT; CDR3: CASTLLANTGELFF
D: NA; size: few; V: TRBV4-3; J: TRBJ2-2; DNA: TGCGCCAGCAGCCAGATCAGGGGCTCGAACACCGGGGAGCTGTTTTTT; CDR3: CASSQIRGSNTGELFF
D: TRBD2; size: NA; V: TRBV4-3; J: TRBJ2-1; DNA: TGCGCCAGCAGCCTCTGGACTAGCGCGAGCTCCTACAATGAGCAGTTCTTC; CDR3: CASSLWTSASSYNEQFF
D: NA; size: once; V: TRBV12-5; J: TRBJ1-3; DNA: TGTGCTAGTGGGTTCAACACAGGGACTCGAAACACCATATATTTT; CDR3: CASGFNTGTRNTIYF
D: TRBD1; size: once; V: TRBV6-5; J: TRBJ1-2; DNA: TGTGCCAGCAGTTACAGGGCAGGGGGCCGGTATGGCTACACCTTC; CDR3: CASSYRAGGRYGYTF
D: NA; size: few; V: TRBV7-2; J: TRBJ2-5; DNA: TGTGCCAGCAGCTTAGTATGGACCGCCTTACAAGAGACCCAGTACTTC; CDR3: CASSLVWTALQETQYF
D: NA; size: few; V: TRBV5-4; J: TRBJ1-1; DNA: TGTGCCAGCAGCCTAGGCCCGGACGGGAACACTGAAGCTTTCTTT; CDR3: CASSLGPDGNTEAFF
D: NA; size: NA; V: TRBV15; J: TRBJ2-2; DNA: TGTGCCACCAGCAGAGAATTCGCAGGGGCGAACACCGGGGAGCTGTTTTTT; CDR3: CATSREFAGANTGELFF
D: NA; size: NA; V: TRBV5-1; J: TRBJ2-5; DNA: TGCGCCAGCAGCTCGCAAAGGTACCAAGAGACCCAGTACTTC; CDR3: CASSSQRYQETQYF
D: NA; size: NA; V: TRBV7-6; J: TRBJ1-1; DNA: TGTGCCAGCAGCTTAGAGGCAGTGAACACTGAAGCTTTCTTT; CDR3: CASSLEAVNTEAFF
D: TRBD2; size: NA; V: TRBV24-1; J: TRBJ2-1; DNA: TGTGCCACCAGTGAACAGGGACTAGCGGGGGGAAACAATGAGCAGTTCTTC; CDR3: CATSEQGLAGGNNEQFF
D: TRBD1; size: many; V: TRBV18; J: TRBJ1-4; DNA: TGTGCCAGCTCAGCCGGGACAGTCCTCGGGGAAAAACTGTTTTTT; CDR3: CASSAGTVLGEKLFF
D: TRBD2; size: few; V: TRBV3-1; J: TRBJ2-5; DNA: TGTGCCAGCAGCCAGTCTCTAGCGGTTGTAGAGACCCAGTACTTC; CDR3: CASSQSLAVVETQYF
D: TRBD2; size: many; V: TRBV7-2; J: TRBJ2-7; DNA: TGTGCCAGCAGCTTAGGCGGGGGGACTTCGGGGGAGCAGTACTTC; CDR3: CASSLGGGTSGEQYF
D: TRBD2; size: few; V: TRBV9; J: TRBJ2-5; DNA: TGTGCCAGCAGCCCCGGACTAGCGGGGTTGCAGACCCAGTACTTC; CDR3: CASSPGLAGLQTQYF
D: NA; size: NA; V: TRBV7-3; J: TRBJ2-1; DNA: TGTGCCAGCAGCTTGTGGCAGCACAATGAGCAGTTCTTC; CDR3: CASSLWQHNEQFF
D: NA; size: few; V: TRBV5-4; J: TRBJ2-3; DNA: TGTGCCAGCAGGCCTGACTCCCGAAGCACAGATACGCAGTATTTT; CDR3: CASRPDSRSTDTQYF
D: TRBD1; size: NA; V: TRBV28; J: TRBJ2-3; DNA: TGTGCCAGCAGTTTAATGAGGGGGCCAAGTCCAGATACGCAGTATTTT; CDR3: CASSLMRGPSPDTQYF
D: TRBD2; size: NA; V: TRBV15; J: TRBJ2-3; DNA: TGTGCCACCAGCAGAGATTATGCTAGCGGAGATACGCAGTATTTT; CDR3: CATSRDYASGDTQYF
D: TRBD2; size: few; V: TRBV5-6; J: TRBJ2-1; DNA: TGCGCCAGCAGCTTGGTGGCGGGGGGGCGGAATGAGCAGTTCTTC; CDR3: CASSLVAGGRNEQFF
D: NA; size: many; V: TRBV7-3; J: TRBJ2-1; DNA: TGTGCCAGCAGCTTAAATGGGGGCGCATATGAGCAGTTCTTC; CDR3: CASSLNGGAYEQFF
D: NA; size: few; V: TRBV29-1; J: TRBJ2-1; DNA: TGCAGCGGGGGGACCGAGGGGCAGTTCTTC; CDR3: CSGGTEGQFF
D: TRBD2; size: NA; V: TRBV5-1; J: TRBJ2-2; DNA: TGCGCCAGCAGTCGGAGCGGGGGGACCGGGGAGCTGTTTTTT; CDR3: CASSRSGGTGELFF
D: NA; size: few; V: TRBV4-3; J: TRBJ2-7; DNA: TGCGCCAGCAGCCAAGATTTCTGGGCCTACGAGCAGTACTTC; CDR3: CASSQDFWAYEQYF
D: NA; size: NA; V: TRBV5-4; J: TRBJ2-5; DNA: TGTGCCAGCAGCTTGGGCGGGCTCGGGGAAGAGACCCAGTACTTC; CDR3: CASSLGGLGEETQYF
D: TRBD1; size: NA; V: TRBV9; J: TRBJ1-6; DNA: TGTGCCAGCAGCGAGGGGGACAGAGCCTCACCCCTCCACTTT; CDR3: CASSEGDRASPLHF
D: TRBD1; size: NA; V: TRBV14; J: TRBJ2-1; DNA: TGTGCCAGCAGCCAGGGACAGAGATCTCGCAATGAGCAGTTCTTC; CDR3: CASSQGQRSRNEQFF
D: NA; size: few; V: TRBV20-1; J: TRBJ1-5; DNA: TGCAGTGCTAGAAAAGGGGCGGAGGGGAAGCCCCAGCATTTT; CDR3: CSARKGAEGKPQHF
D: NA; size: few; V: TRBV3-1; J: TRBJ1-5; DNA: TGTGCCAGCAGCCAAGCGGGACTTTCTAATCAGCCCCAGCATTTT; CDR3: CASSQAGLSNQPQHF
D: TRBD1; size: NA; V: TRBV7-2; J: TRBJ1-1; DNA: TGTGCCAGCAGCTCCGCCGGGACAGGGGACACTGAAGCTTTCTTT; CDR3: CASSSAGTGDTEAFF
D: NA; size: few; V: TRBV7-9; J: TRBJ1-4; DNA: TGTGCCAGCAGCTTAGCCGCTGAAAAACTGTTTTTT; CDR3: CASSLAAEKLFF
D: NA; size: NA; V: TRBV6-1; J: TRBJ1-2; DNA: TGTGCCAGCAGTGAACCCAAGAGGGAGGGTATACGGGGTGGCTACACCTTC; CDR3: CASSEPKREGIRGGYTF
D: NA; size: many; V: TRBV4-3; J: TRBJ1-1; DNA: TGCGCCAGCAGCCAAGATTCGGCAGGGCTGAGAGTAGCTTTCTTT; CDR3: CASSQDSAGLRVAFF
D: NA; size: few; V: TRBV9; J: TRBJ1-1; DNA: TGTGCCAGCAGCGTAGCCCTCACTACCGAAGCTTTCTTT; CDR3: CASSVALTTEAFF
D: NA; size: few; V: TRBV6-1; J: TRBJ1-3; DNA: TGTGCCAGCAGCCGTACGGGGGGCGCCTCTGGAAACACCATATATTTT; CDR3: CASSRTGGASGNTIYF
D: NA; size: NA; V: TRBV2; J: TRBJ2-7; DNA: TGTGCCAGCAATGCAGGGGATAACGAGCAGTACTTC; CDR3: CASNAGDNEQYF
D: NA; size: NA; V: TRBV4-2; J: TRBJ1-1; DNA: TGTGCCAGCAGTGTTAGAGCAGGGCGGCCTGAAGCTTTCTTT; CDR3: CASSVRAGRPEAFF
D: TRBD2; size: few; V: TRBV4-3; J: TRBJ2-3; DNA: TGCGCCAGCAGCCATGTAGCGGGGGACTACACAGATACGCAGTATTTT; CDR3: CASSHVAGDYTDTQYF
D: NA; size: once; V: TRBV10-3; J: TRBJ1-5; DNA: TGTGCCATCAGCGCCCAGGGAGATCAGCCCCAGCATTTT; CDR3: CAISAQGDQPQHF
D: TRBD2; size: NA; V: TRBV20-1; J: TRBJ2-1; DNA: TGCAGTGTCAAGCGGGGTCCTAGCTACAATGAGCAGTTCTTC; CDR3: CSVKRGPSYNEQFF
D: NA; size: few; V: TRBV5-1; J: TRBJ1-1; DNA: TGCGCCAGCAGCTTGGGAACTAGGCGGAGCACTGAAGCTTTCTTT; CDR3: CASSLGTRRSTEAFF